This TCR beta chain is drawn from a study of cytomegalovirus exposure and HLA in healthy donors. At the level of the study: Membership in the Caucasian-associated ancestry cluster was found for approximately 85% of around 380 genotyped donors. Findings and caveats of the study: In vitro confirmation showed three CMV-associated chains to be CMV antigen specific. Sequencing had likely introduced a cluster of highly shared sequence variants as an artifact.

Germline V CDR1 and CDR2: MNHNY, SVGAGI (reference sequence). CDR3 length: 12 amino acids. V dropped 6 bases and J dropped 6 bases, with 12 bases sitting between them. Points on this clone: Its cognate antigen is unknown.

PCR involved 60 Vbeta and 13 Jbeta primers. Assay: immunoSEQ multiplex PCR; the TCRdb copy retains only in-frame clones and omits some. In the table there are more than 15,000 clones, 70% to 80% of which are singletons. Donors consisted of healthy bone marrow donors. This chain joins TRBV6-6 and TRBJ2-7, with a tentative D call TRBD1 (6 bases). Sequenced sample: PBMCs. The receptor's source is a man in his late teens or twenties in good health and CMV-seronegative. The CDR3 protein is CASRVQGAEQYF. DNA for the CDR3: TGTGCCAGCAGAGTACAGGGAGCCGAGCAGTACTTC.